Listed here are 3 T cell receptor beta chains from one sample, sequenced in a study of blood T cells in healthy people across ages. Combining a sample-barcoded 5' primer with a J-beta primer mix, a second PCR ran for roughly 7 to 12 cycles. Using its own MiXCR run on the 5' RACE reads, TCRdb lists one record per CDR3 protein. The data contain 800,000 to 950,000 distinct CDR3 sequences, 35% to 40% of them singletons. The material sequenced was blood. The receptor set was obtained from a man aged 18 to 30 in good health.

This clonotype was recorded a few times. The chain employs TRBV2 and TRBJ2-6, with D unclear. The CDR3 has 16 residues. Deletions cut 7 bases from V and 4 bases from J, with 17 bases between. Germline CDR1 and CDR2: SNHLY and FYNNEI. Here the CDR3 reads CASIGTDDPGANVLTF. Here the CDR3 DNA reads TGTGCCAGCATCGGAACGGATGATCCCGGGGCCAACGTCCTGACTTTC.

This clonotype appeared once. DNA of the CDR3: TGTGCCACCAGTGGGACAGACACCACAGATACGCAGTATTTT. This sequence encodes CATSGTDTTDTQYF. The rearrangement links TRBV24-1 to TRBJ2-3, with D possibly being TRBD1 (6 bases). Trimming left V 5 bases short and J 2 bases short, with 10 bases between. Germline assignment: CDR1 KGHDR and CDR2 SFDVKD. This CDR3 is built from 14 residues.

The CDR3: CASSLQGGGAEAFF. CDR3 DNA sequence: TGTGCCAGCAGTTTACAGGGAGGGGGCGCTGAAGCTTTCTTT. The chain joins TRBV27 to TRBJ1-1; TRBD1 matches at 7 bases. The CDR3 totals 14 residues. V shed 2 bases, J shed 6 bases, and the junction held 6 bases outside the gene matches. Germline V gene lookup returns CDR1 MNHEY and CDR2 SMNVEV (reference sequence).